This TCR beta chain originates from a study of blood T cell repertoires in COVID-19. On the study more broadly: Whether acute or convalescent, the COVID-19 samples came from the United States, Italy and Spain. Sources were T cells, B-cell-depleted T cells, or PBMCs; the material itself was cDNA or gDNA.

This clone was recorded a few times. Original analysis: Amplification with reference gene primers provided the estimates of nucleated cell counts. Clones were read by immunoSEQ multiplex PCR, and TCRdb kept only the in-frame ones, dropping some. Clone size and V and J calls were adopted from that table, with D and trimming inferred from the DNA. The table shows a few hundred thousand clones, with 60% to 75% occurring only once. The TCR sequence derives from a woman of 80 years or more with acute or convalescent COVID-19. The sequencing sample was made of peripheral blood.

CDR3 in amino acids: CAISATAGGPETQYF. CDR3 in DNA: TGTGCCATCAGTGCCACCGCGGGAGGGCCGGAGACCCAGTACTTC. This chain uses TRBV10-3 with TRBJ2-5, with TRBD2 matching 9 bases. The CDR3 totals 15 residues. Germline-derived CDR1 and CDR2 are ENHRY and SYGVKD. V lost 4 bases, J lost 5 bases, and 8 bases stayed unmatched.